This T cell receptor beta chain was recorded in a study of blood T cell repertoires in COVID-19. Background on the study: The study drew acute and convalescent COVID-19 samples from the United States, Italy and Spain. The analysed material was cDNA or gDNA that came from T cells, B-cell-depleted T cells, or PBMCs.

This clone was detected once. The V gene lost 9 bases and the J gene lost 4 bases, with 9 bases spanning the gap. CDR1 is KGHDR, CDR2 SFDVKD, per germline. This CDR3 has 12 residues. Sequencing used immunoSEQ multiplex PCR; TCRdb keeps in-frame clones, though not all of them. The sample contains 150,000 to 200,000 clones, 70% to 90% of which appear only once. This clonotype was sampled from a man in his late teens or twenties with acute or convalescent COVID-19. The specimen was peripheral blood. The chain employs TRBV24-1 and TRBJ2-1, with TRBD1 as a possible D gene (6 bases). The CDR3 protein is CATADSYNEQFF. CDR3 DNA: TGTGCCACCGCGGACAGTTACAATGAGCAGTTCTTC.